This T cell receptor (beta chain) is from a study of early T cells in non-severe SARS-CoV-2 infection. In its sample, this clonotype was seen many times. The germline V and J ends were trimmed by 5 bases and 2 bases, with 11 bases remaining between them. CDR1 is SGHTA, CDR2 FQGTGA, per germline. The CDR3 has 14 residues. Each CDR3 protein is one row after TCRdb ran MiXCR on the 5' RACE reads. The data contain 20,000 to 25,000 distinct CDR3 sequences, more than 4% of them seen just once; the ten biggest clones take up around 4.5%. The source is an adult who was a healthcare worker with PCR-confirmed SARS-CoV-2 infection or an uninfected control (not recorded which). The sample consisted of whole blood. J is TRBJ2-3 and V is TRBV7-3; D is ambiguous. The CDR3, as DNA: TGTGCCAGCAGCCCCCAGACATTCACAGATACGCAGTATTTT. This sequence encodes CASSPQTFTDTQYF.